This T cell receptor beta chain was captured by sequencing in a study of CD8 T cells in Susac syndrome. Study-level findings and limits: As acknowledged by the study, its TCR sequencing and HLA analysis included a relatively small number of individuals.

A quantity of roughly 0.5 to 1 ug RNA underwent reverse transcription using random hexamers. Multiplex PCR with immunoSEQ amplified the TCR beta CDR3 across 54 Vbeta and 13 Jbeta. One entry per CDR3 protein results from TCRdb running MiXCR on the immunoSEQ multiplex PCR reads. The sample records 150,000 to 200,000 distinct CDR3 sequences, around 94% being singletons. Fulfillment of recently defined diagnostic criteria for definite or probable disease was shown by the patients with Susac syndrome. Negative isolation yielded the CD8+ and CD4+ T cells, while FACS enriched the TEMRA cells. This clonotype appeared a single time. Its antigen is currently unknown. The TCR comes from a human donor with Susac syndrome. Sequenced input: CD4+ T cells from PBMCs.

CDR3 amino acids: CASSLGASENEQFF. The DNA of the CDR3 is TGTGCCAGCAGCTTAGGGGCTTCGGAAAATGAGCAGTTCTTC. The chain uses TRBV7-8 and TRBJ2-1; no reliable D call. Per germline, CDR1 SGHVS and CDR2 FQNEAQ. This CDR3 contains 14 residues. With 1 base removed from V and 7 bases from J, the gap between germline ends came to 11 bases.